The subject of this entry is one TCR beta chain. The antigen remains unidentified. In the PCR, 60 Vbeta and 13 Jbeta primers were used. Profiling relied on immunoSEQ multiplex PCR, and the TCRdb table lists in-frame clones only, not all of them. The data contain around 150,000 clones, roughly 77% of them singletons. The data were obtained in a study of cytomegalovirus exposure and HLA in healthy donors. Study-level results: Rarity held for most TCR sequences, but there were some public TCRs that occurred in many donors. In terms of immune exposure information, only CMV serostatus was available.

Germline V gene data show CDR1 as KGHSH and CDR2 as LQKENI. Trimming took 4 bases from V and 5 from J; bases not matched to a gene: 2. The CDR3 is 12 residues long. The TCR originated in a human donor in good health. V and J are TRBV18 and TRBJ2-7; 7 nucleotides agree with TRBD1. The sample comprised PBMCs. The CDR3: CASSLGTDEQYF. CDR3 nucleotides: TGTGCCAGCTCACTAGGGACAGACGAGCAGTACTTC.